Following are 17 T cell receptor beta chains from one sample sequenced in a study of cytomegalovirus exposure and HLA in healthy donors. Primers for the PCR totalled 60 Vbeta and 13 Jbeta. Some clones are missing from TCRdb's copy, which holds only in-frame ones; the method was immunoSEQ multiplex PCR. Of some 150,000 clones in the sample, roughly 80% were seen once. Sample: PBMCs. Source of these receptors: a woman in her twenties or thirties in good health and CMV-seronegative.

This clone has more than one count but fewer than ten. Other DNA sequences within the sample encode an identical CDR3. CDR3 coding DNA: TGTGCCTGGAGTGACCGAGGGGGAACTGAAGCTTTCTTT. Amino acid sequence: CAWSDRGGTEAFF. The chain uses TRBV30 and TRBJ1-1; D might be TRBD1 (6 bases). CDR3 size: 13 residues. From germline, CDR1 is GTSNPN and CDR2 SVGIG (reference sequence). V dropped 1 base and J dropped 5 bases, with 11 bases sitting between them.

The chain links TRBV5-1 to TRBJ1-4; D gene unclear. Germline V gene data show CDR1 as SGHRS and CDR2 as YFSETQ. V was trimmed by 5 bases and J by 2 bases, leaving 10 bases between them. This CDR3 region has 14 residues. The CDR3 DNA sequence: TGCGCCAGCAGAGGGAGGGTGACTAATGAAAAACTGTTTTTT. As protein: CASRGRVTNEKLFF.

The CDR3 nucleotides read TGCGCCAGCAGCTTGTTTTCCACTAACACTGAAGCTTTCTTT. It encodes CASSLFSTNTEAFF. The chain uses TRBV5-1 and TRBJ1-1; D gene ambiguous. The V end lost 1 base, the J end lost 2 bases, and 9 bases lay between the germline ends. Germline loops: CDR1 SGHRS, CDR2 YFSETQ. This CDR3 contains 14 residues.

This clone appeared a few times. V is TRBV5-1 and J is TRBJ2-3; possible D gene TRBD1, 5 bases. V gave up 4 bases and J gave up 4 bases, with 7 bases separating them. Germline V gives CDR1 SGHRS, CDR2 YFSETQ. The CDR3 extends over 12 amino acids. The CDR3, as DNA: TGCGCCAGCAGCCTAGGGGCAGATACGCAGTATTTT. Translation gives CASSLGADTQYF.

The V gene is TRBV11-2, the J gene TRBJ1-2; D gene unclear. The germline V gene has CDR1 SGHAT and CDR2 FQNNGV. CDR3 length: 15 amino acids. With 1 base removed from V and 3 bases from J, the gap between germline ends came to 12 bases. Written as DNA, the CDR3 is TGTGCCAGCAGCTTAGTCCCGGAGGGCTACTATGGCTACACCTTC. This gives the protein CASSLVPEGYYGYTF.

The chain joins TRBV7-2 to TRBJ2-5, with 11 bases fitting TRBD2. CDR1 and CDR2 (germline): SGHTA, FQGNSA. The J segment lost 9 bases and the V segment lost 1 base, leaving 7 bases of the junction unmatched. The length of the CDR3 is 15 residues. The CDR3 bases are TGTGCCAGCAGCTTAGTAGCGGGGGGGAACGTCGCCCAGTACTTC. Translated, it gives CASSLVAGGNVAQYF.

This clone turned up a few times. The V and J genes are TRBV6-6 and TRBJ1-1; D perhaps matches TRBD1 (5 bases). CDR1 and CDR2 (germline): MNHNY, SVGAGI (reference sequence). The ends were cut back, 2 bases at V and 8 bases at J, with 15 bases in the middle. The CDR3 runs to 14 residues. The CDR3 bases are TGTGCCAGCAGTTACGGACAACCAAAAACCGAAGCTTTCTTT. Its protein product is CASSYGQPKTEAFF.

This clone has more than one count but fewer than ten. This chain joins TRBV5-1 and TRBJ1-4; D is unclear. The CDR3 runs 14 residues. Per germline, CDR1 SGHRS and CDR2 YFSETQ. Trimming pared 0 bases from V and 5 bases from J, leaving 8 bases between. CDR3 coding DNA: TGCGCCAGCAGCTTGGGACACCGGAATGAAAAACTGTTTTTT. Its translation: CASSLGHRNEKLFF.

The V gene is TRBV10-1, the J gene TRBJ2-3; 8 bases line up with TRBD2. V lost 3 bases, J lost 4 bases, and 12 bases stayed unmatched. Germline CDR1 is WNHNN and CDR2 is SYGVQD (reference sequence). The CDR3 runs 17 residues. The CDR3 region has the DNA TGCGCCAGCAGTGAAGGGCGACCGGGACTAGGCCCAGATACGCAGTATTTT. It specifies CASSEGRPGLGPDTQYF.

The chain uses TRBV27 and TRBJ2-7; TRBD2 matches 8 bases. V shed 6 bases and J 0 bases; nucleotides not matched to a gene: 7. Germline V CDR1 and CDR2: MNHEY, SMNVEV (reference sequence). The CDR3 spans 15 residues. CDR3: CASSPGLAISYEQYF. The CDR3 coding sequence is TGTGCCAGCAGCCCAGGACTAGCAATCTCCTACGAGCAGTACTTC.

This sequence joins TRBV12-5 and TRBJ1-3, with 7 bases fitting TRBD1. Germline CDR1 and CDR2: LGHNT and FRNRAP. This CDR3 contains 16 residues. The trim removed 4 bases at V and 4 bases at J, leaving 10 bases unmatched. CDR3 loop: CASGSLWQGDGNTIYF. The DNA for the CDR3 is TGTGCTAGTGGTTCGTTGTGGCAGGGGGACGGAAACACCATATATTTT.

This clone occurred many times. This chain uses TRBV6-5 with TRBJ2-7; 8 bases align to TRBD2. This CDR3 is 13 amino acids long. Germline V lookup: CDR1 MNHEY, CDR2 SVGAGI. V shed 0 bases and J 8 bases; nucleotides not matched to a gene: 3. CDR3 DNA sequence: TGTGCCAGCAGTTACTCGACGGGGGGGAAGCAGTACTTC. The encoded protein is CASSYSTGGKQYF.

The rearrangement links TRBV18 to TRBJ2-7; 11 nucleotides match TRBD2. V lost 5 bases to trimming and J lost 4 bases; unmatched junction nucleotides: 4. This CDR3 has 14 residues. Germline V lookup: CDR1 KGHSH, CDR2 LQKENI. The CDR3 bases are TGTGCCAGCTCATTCCGGACTAGCGGGTACGAGCAGTACTTC. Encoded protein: CASSFRTSGYEQYF.

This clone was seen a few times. The CDR3 DNA reads as TGCGCCAGCAGCGCGACAGGGGGCTCGGCTAATGAAAAACTGTTTTTT. The encoded protein is CASSATGGSANEKLFF. The chain joins TRBV5-1 to TRBJ1-4, with 10 bases aligning to TRBD1. After removal of 4 bases from V and 3 bases from J, the junction contained 6 bases not matched to a gene. This CDR3 is 16 amino acids long. Germline CDR1 is SGHRS and CDR2 is YFSETQ. The full variable domain, its missing parts supplied by reference TRBV5-1 and TRBJ1-4, is KAGVTQTPRYLIKTRGQQVTLSCSPISGHRSVSWYQQTPGQGLQFLFEYFSETQRNKGNFPGRFSGRQFSNSRSEMNVSTLELGDSALYLCASSATGGSANEKLFFGSGTQLSVL.

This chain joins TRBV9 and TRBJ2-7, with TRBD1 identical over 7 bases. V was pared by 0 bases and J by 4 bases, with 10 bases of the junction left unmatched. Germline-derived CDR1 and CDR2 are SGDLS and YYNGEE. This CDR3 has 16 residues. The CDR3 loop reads CASSVGGTTGNYEQYF. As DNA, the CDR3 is TGTGCCAGCAGCGTAGGAGGGACGACAGGGAATTACGAGCAGTACTTC.

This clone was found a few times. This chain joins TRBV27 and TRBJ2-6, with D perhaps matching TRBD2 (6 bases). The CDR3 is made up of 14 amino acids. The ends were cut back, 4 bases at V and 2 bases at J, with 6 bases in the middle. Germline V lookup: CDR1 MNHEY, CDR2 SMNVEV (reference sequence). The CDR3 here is CASSWGAGANVLTF. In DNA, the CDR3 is TGTGCCAGCAGTTGGGGGGCTGGGGCCAACGTCCTGACTTTC.

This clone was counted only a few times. The CDR3 sequence is CASSLGGSTGLFNYGYTF. The CDR3 DNA reads TGTGCCAGCAGCTTGGGAGGGTCGACAGGATTATTTAACTATGGCTACACCTTC. This sequence joins TRBV7-8 and TRBJ1-2; the D gene is possibly TRBD1 (6 bases). Looked up from germline, CDR1 is SGHVS and CDR2 is FQNEAQ. The CDR3 contains 18 residues. Deletions cut 3 bases from V and 1 base from J, with 21 bases between.